A single sample is the source of the 17 T cell receptor beta chains below, sequenced in a study of blood T cell repertoires in COVID-19. Sequencing was performed with immunoSEQ multiplex PCR; in TCRdb, only in-frame clones are kept and a portion is missing. The table has a few hundred thousand clones, 80% to 90% seen once. Source material: PBMCs or T cells enriched from blood (not recorded which). The receptors were gathered from a man aged 25 to 40 who had recovered from COVID-19.

This chain connects TRBV5-1 to TRBJ2-5, with TRBD2 matching over 11 bases. The CDR3 consists of 17 residues. Germline values: CDR1 SGHRS, CDR2 YFSETQ. Trimming removed 2 bases from V and 2 bases from J; junction bases left unmatched: 8. The CDR3 sequence is CASSLSLTSGRQETQYF. The CDR3 bases are TGCGCCAGCAGCTTAAGTCTTACTAGCGGGAGACAAGAGACCCAGTACTTC.

The genes are TRBV9 and TRBJ1-1; possibly TRBD1 for D (6 bases). Trimming left V 0 bases short and J 1 base short, with 13 bases between. This CDR3 has 16 residues. Germline CDR1 reads SGDLS; CDR2 reads YYNGEE. CDR3 residues: CASSVGIWGQNTEAFF. The CDR3 DNA sequence: TGTGCCAGCAGCGTAGGAATCTGGGGACAGAACACTGAAGCTTTCTTT.

The gene calls are TRBV5-8 and TRBJ1-4; D is uncertain. CDR1 SGHTS and CDR2 YDEGEE come from the germline V gene. CDR3 size: 14 residues. The V end was cut by 5 bases, the J end by 7 bases, with 15 bases between. CDR3 region: CASSRGQGFEKLFF. The CDR3 coding sequence is TGTGCCAGCAGTAGAGGGCAAGGGTTTGAAAAACTGTTTTTT.

This rearrangement joins TRBV4-3 to TRBJ2-7; 7 bases line up with TRBD1. The length of the CDR3 is 15 residues. Germline V CDR1 and CDR2: LGHNA, YSLEER. After removal of 1 base from V and 2 bases from J, the junction contained 5 bases not matched to a gene. The CDR3 DNA reads as TGCGCCAGCAGCCAAGCCCGGACAGGCACCTACGAGCAGTACTTC. It translates to CASSQARTGTYEQYF.

This clone was seen just once. The sample has other DNA sequences that encode this CDR3 too. The rearrangement uses TRBV12-3 or TRBV12-4 and TRBJ1-2; D not resolved. The CDR3 extends over 13 amino acids. Trimming shortened V by 1 base and J by 2 bases, and 5 bases separated the two germline ends. CDR3 DNA sequence: TGTGCCAGCAGTTTAGGCGGAAACTATGGCTACACCTTC. This codes for CASSLGGNYGYTF.

In this sample, this clone turned up a few times. Within the sample, other DNA sequences also encode this same CDR3. This chain uses TRBV5-1 with TRBJ2-5, with 12 bases identical to TRBD2. The CDR3 contains 15 residues. CDR1 is SGHRS, CDR2 YFSETQ, per germline. Germline trimming cut 1 base from V and 5 bases from J; bases unmatched to any gene: 3. The CDR3 coding sequence is TGCGCCAGCAGCTTGACTAGCGGGGGGCAGGAGACCCAGTACTTC. It is translated as CASSLTSGGQETQYF.

This clone was recorded only once. V usage is TRBV24-1 and J usage is TRBJ2-3; D perhaps matches TRBD1 (5 bases). Trimming stripped 4 bases from V and 7 bases from J, with 14 bases between. The CDR3 has 14 amino acids. Germline CDR1 and CDR2: KGHDR and SFDVKD. CDR3 nucleotide sequence: TGTGCCACCAGTGACAAGACAGATGTCAATACGCAGTATTTT. It is translated as CATSDKTDVNTQYF.

The chain is built from TRBV6-4 and TRBJ2-3, with TRBD2 as a possible D gene (6 bases). The CDR3 runs to 13 residues. V lost 6 bases, J lost 6 bases, and 13 bases lay in between. The germline V gene has CDR1 MRHNA and CDR2 SNTAGT. The CDR3 nucleotides are TGTGCCAGCAGACCGACGGGGGTTGATACGCAGTATTTT. As protein: CASRPTGVDTQYF.

V and J are TRBV9 and TRBJ2-5; a possible D gene is TRBD2 (6 bases). This CDR3 contains 17 residues. The V gene lost 0 bases and the J gene lost 4 bases, with 19 bases spanning the gap. Germline V gene sequence: CDR1 SGDLS, CDR2 YYNGEE. The DNA for the CDR3 is TGTGCCAGCAGCGTAGAGGGTTGGGGGACGGAGGGAGAGACCCAGTACTTC. It yields the protein CASSVEGWGTEGETQYF.

V and J are TRBV5-1 and TRBJ2-2, with D perhaps TRBD1 (6 bases). The CDR3 sequence is 15 residues long. Germline CDR1 and CDR2: SGHRS and YFSETQ. Trimming pared 6 bases from V and 4 bases from J, leaving 16 bases between. The CDR3 coding sequence is TGCGCCAGCAACCCTGTGGGGGCGGGCACCGGGGAGCTGTTTTTT. Protein sequence: CASNPVGAGTGELFF. Combining the CDR3 with reference TRBV5-1 and TRBJ2-2 gives the whole variable domain KAGVTQTPRYLIKTRGQQVTLSCSPISGHRSVSWYQQTPGQGLQFLFEYFSETQRNKGNFPGRFSGRQFSNSRSEMNVSTLELGDSALYLCASNPVGAGTGELFFGEGSRLTVL.

The chain links TRBV28 to TRBJ1-5; 11 positions agree with TRBD1. Germline lookup yields CDR1 MDHEN and CDR2 SYDVKM. J was trimmed by 1 base and V by 5 bases; bases with no gene match: 7. This CDR3 has 17 amino acids. CDR3 nucleotide sequence: TGTGCCAGCAGTCCACCCGGACAGGGGGCGAGCAATCAGCCCCAGCATTTT. Protein sequence: CASSPPGQGASNQPQHF. The variable domain in full, completed from reference TRBV28 and TRBJ1-5, reads DVKVTQSSRYLVKRTGEKVFLECVQDMDHENMFWYRQDPGLGLRLIYFSYDVKMKEKGDIPEGYSVSREKKERFSLILESASTNQTSMYLCASSPPGQGASNQPQHFGDGTRLSIL.

The count of this clone is one. CDR3 DNA: TGTGCCAGCAGCAACCGGGACAGGGATACGCAGTATTTT. Its protein product is CASSNRDRDTQYF. The gene calls are TRBV7-3 and TRBJ2-3; 8 bases map to TRBD1. Unmatched junction bases numbered 4, after V lost 5 bases and J lost 6 bases. The CDR3 consists of 13 residues. Germline V CDR1 and CDR2: SGHTA, FQGTGA.

The genes are TRBV9 and TRBJ2-2; no reliable D call. This CDR3 is 17 amino acids long. CDR1 and CDR2 from the germline V gene are SGDLS and YYNGEE. V was shortened by 4 bases and J by 1 base, with 17 bases between the two germline ends. DNA of the CDR3: TGTGCCAGCAGCTCCACCGGTTCCCATCTGAACACCGGGGAGCTGTTTTTT. This translates into CASSSTGSHLNTGELFF.

This chain uses TRBV5-1 with TRBJ2-2, with 7 bases matching TRBD1. Per germline, CDR1 SGHRS and CDR2 YFSETQ. The CDR3 is made up of 16 amino acids. With V trimmed by 2 bases and J by 2 bases, 6 bases remained unmatched. This CDR3 reads CASSFGTVFNTGELFF. Written as DNA, the CDR3 is TGCGCCAGCAGCTTTGGGACAGTCTTTAACACCGGGGAGCTGTTTTTT. The full variable domain, rest sourced from reference TRBV5-1 and TRBJ2-2, is KAGVTQTPRYLIKTRGQQVTLSCSPISGHRSVSWYQQTPGQGLQFLFEYFSETQRNKGNFPGRFSGRQFSNSRSEMNVSTLELGDSALYLCASSFGTVFNTGELFFGEGSRLTVL.

This clone was counted once. J is TRBJ2-3 and V is TRBV20-1, with 8 bases that match TRBD2. Unmatched junction bases numbered 5, after V lost 3 bases and J lost 0 bases. The CDR3 consists of 15 residues. Germline CDR1 is DFQATT and CDR2 is SNEGSKA (reference sequence). The DNA of the CDR3 is TGCAGTGCTAGTGTAGCGGGGATAAGCACAGATACGCAGTATTTT. It encodes CSASVAGISTDTQYF.

This clone showed up just a few times. At one end the junction does not follow the germline gene, possibly because of a read error. The rearrangement uses TRBV3-1 (or the pseudogene TRBV3-2) and TRBJ2-3; TRBD2 is a possible D gene (5 bases). The CDR3 is made up of 12 amino acids. CDR1 is LGHDT and CDR2 is YNNKEL in the germline V gene (reference sequence). The CDR3, as DNA: TGTGCCAGCAGCCAAGGTCTAGCCCCGCCAGATTTT. This translates into CASSQGLAPPDF.

V gene TRBV28 combines with J gene TRBJ1-5, with 7 nucleotides matching TRBD1. Trimming removed 9 bases from V and 7 bases from J; junction bases left unmatched: 6. The V gene's germline CDR1 is MDHEN and CDR2 SYDVKM. This CDR3 is built from 12 residues. The CDR3 DNA is TGTGCCAGTTCCGACAGGGTCCAGCCCCAGCATTTT. This gives the protein CASSDRVQPQHF.